These T cell receptor beta chains were read from a single sample in a study of blood T cell repertoires in COVID-19. Assay: immunoSEQ multiplex PCR; the TCRdb copy retains only in-frame clones and omits some. The sample lists about 150,000 clones; 87% were seen once. The specimen was peripheral blood. These receptors came from a man older than 75 with acute or convalescent COVID-19. CDR3s include the opening cysteine and the closing phenylalanine or tryptophan. D genes are given only for firm matches. Size tells how often a clone was seen (once, few, many) or the class of an expanded clone, and some rows leave it out.

clone_size: -
j_call: TRBJ2-5
d_call: -
v_call: TRBV5-1
cdr3_nt: TGCGCCAGCAGCTTGTTCTCGGGGGACCGAGAGACCCAGTACTTC
cdr3_aa: CASSLFSGDRETQYF

clone_size: -
j_call: TRBJ1-5
d_call: TRBD1
v_call: TRBV5-4
cdr3_nt: TGTGCCAGAAGATGGACAGGGAGGAAGCAGCCCCAGCATTTT
cdr3_aa: CARRWTGRKQPQHF

clone_size: -
j_call: TRBJ2-1
d_call: TRBD2
v_call: TRBV3-1/TRBV3-2
cdr3_nt: TGTGCCAGCAGCCCTTTCGGGGGGGGCCGGAATGAGCAGTTCTTC
cdr3_aa: CASSPFGGGRNEQFF

clone_size: -
j_call: TRBJ1-1
d_call: -
v_call: TRBV6-1
cdr3_nt: TGTGCCAGCAGTGGTGGCAGGTTCCAATACAACACTGAAGCTTTCTTT
cdr3_aa: CASSGGRFQYNTEAFF

clone_size: few
j_call: TRBJ1-5
d_call: TRBD1
v_call: TRBV19
cdr3_nt: TGTGCCAGTAGTATCGATTCTCCAAGGGGACAGGGCTCCTTTAGGACCCAGCATTTT
cdr3_aa: CASSIDSPRGQGSFRTQHF

clone_size: once
j_call: TRBJ1-4
d_call: -
v_call: TRBV7-3
cdr3_nt: TGTGCCAGCAGCTTAACGGGCACAGCCCTTAATGAAAAACTGTTTTTT
cdr3_aa: CASSLTGTALNEKLFF

clone_size: -
j_call: TRBJ2-2
d_call: -
v_call: TRBV5-1
cdr3_nt: TGCGCCAGCAGCAGCGACAGGATGAACACCGGGGAGCTGTTTTTT
cdr3_aa: CASSSDRMNTGELFF

clone_size: -
j_call: TRBJ2-7
d_call: TRBD1
v_call: TRBV5-1
cdr3_nt: TGCGCCAGCAAGCCCCAGGGGGCCTACGAGCAGTACTTC
cdr3_aa: CASKPQGAYEQYF

clone_size: few
j_call: TRBJ2-1
d_call: TRBD2
v_call: TRBV5-6
cdr3_nt: TGTGCCAGCAGCTTCTACAGCGGGATTCACAATGAGCAGTTCTTC
cdr3_aa: CASSFYSGIHNEQFF

clone_size: -
j_call: TRBJ1-6
d_call: -
v_call: TRBV6-5
cdr3_nt: TGTGCCAGCGCTTACAGGAGCTCCTATAATTCACCCCTCCACTTT
cdr3_aa: CASAYRSSYNSPLHF

clone_size: -
j_call: TRBJ2-3
d_call: TRBD2
v_call: TRBV5-6
cdr3_nt: TGTGCCAGCAGCTTTGGCGGGGGGGCAGTAGATACGCAGTATTTT
cdr3_aa: CASSFGGGAVDTQYF

clone_size: -
j_call: TRBJ2-7
d_call: -
v_call: TRBV15
cdr3_nt: TGTGCCACCAGCAGGACAGTCCTACCTCACTACGAGCAGTACTTC
cdr3_aa: CATSRTVLPHYEQYF

clone_size: -
j_call: TRBJ2-1
d_call: -
v_call: TRBV28
cdr3_nt: TGTGCCAGCAGTCCGGGGGACAGCTACAATGAGCAGTTCTTC
cdr3_aa: CASSPGDSYNEQFF

clone_size: -
j_call: TRBJ1-4
d_call: TRBD1
v_call: TRBV11-2
cdr3_nt: TGTGCCAGCAGCTTAGGCCCGACAGGGTTATATAGAACTAATGAAAAACTGTTTTTT
cdr3_aa: CASSLGPTGLYRTNEKLFF

clone_size: -
j_call: TRBJ2-5
d_call: -
v_call: TRBV5-6
cdr3_nt: TGTGCCAGCAGCTGGGGACTTGACCAAGAGACCCAGTACTTC
cdr3_aa: CASSWGLDQETQYF

clone_size: -
j_call: TRBJ2-7
d_call: TRBD1
v_call: TRBV6-1
cdr3_nt: TGTGCCAGCAGTGAAACCAGGGGGCCCATCGAGCAGTACTTC
cdr3_aa: CASSETRGPIEQYF

clone_size: -
j_call: TRBJ1-4
d_call: TRBD1
v_call: TRBV28
cdr3_nt: TGTGCCAGCAGCTCCCAGGGGGCTGCCGAAAAACTGTTTTTT
cdr3_aa: CASSSQGAAEKLFF

clone_size: -
j_call: TRBJ2-1
d_call: TRBD2
v_call: TRBV30
cdr3_nt: TGTGCCTCAACCCGCGCTAGCGGGTACAATGAGCAGTTCTTC
cdr3_aa: CASTRASGYNEQFF

clone_size: -
j_call: TRBJ2-2
d_call: TRBD2
v_call: TRBV19
cdr3_nt: TGTGCCAGTAGTATAGCCGGACTAGCGGCCGGGGAGCTGTTTTTT
cdr3_aa: CASSIAGLAAGELFF

clone_size: once
j_call: TRBJ2-2
d_call: -
v_call: TRBV19
cdr3_nt: TGTGCCAGTAGTATTGGGCAGGCCGGCGGGGAGCTGTTTTTT
cdr3_aa: CASSIGQAGGELFF

clone_size: -
j_call: TRBJ1-2
d_call: -
v_call: TRBV6-1
cdr3_nt: TGTGCCAGCAGTGAAGGCGTGGGAGGGCACTATGGCTACACCTTC
cdr3_aa: CASSEGVGGHYGYTF

clone_size: -
j_call: TRBJ2-7
d_call: TRBD2
v_call: TRBV7-2
cdr3_nt: TGTGCCAGCAGCCGTCCTGGGGCTAGCGGAGGGAACGAGCAGTACTTC
cdr3_aa: CASSRPGASGGNEQYF

clone_size: -
j_call: TRBJ1-3
d_call: TRBD1
v_call: TRBV7-2
cdr3_nt: TGTGCCAGCAGCCCCGGGACAGGGCCGGGAGGTGGAAACACCATATATTTT
cdr3_aa: CASSPGTGPGGGNTIYF

clone_size: -
j_call: TRBJ1-2
d_call: -
v_call: TRBV6-1
cdr3_nt: TGTGCCAGCAGTGAATACGGGGTCTATGGCTACACCTTC
cdr3_aa: CASSEYGVYGYTF

clone_size: -
j_call: TRBJ2-7
d_call: -
v_call: TRBV6-1
cdr3_nt: TGTGCCAGCAGTGATTCGGGGGTCGAGCAGTACTTC
cdr3_aa: CASSDSGVEQYF

clone_size: -
j_call: TRBJ1-5
d_call: TRBD1
v_call: TRBV3-1/TRBV3-2
cdr3_nt: TGTGCCAGCAGTCTCTCGACAGGGGGAAATCAGCCCCAGCATTTT
cdr3_aa: CASSLSTGGNQPQHF

clone_size: -
j_call: TRBJ1-1
d_call: TRBD1
v_call: TRBV3-1/TRBV3-2
cdr3_nt: TGTGCCAGCAGCCAAGATCAGGGGGGGAACACTGAAGCTTTCTTT
cdr3_aa: CASSQDQGGNTEAFF

clone_size: -
j_call: TRBJ1-1
d_call: -
v_call: TRBV11-2
cdr3_nt: TGTGCCAGCAGCTTCCTAGACAGGAACACTGAAGCTTTCTTT
cdr3_aa: CASSFLDRNTEAFF

clone_size: -
j_call: TRBJ2-2
d_call: TRBD2
v_call: TRBV19
cdr3_nt: TGTGCCAGTAGGACAGGGGAGCTAGCGGGGGTCACCGGGGAGCTGTTTTTT
cdr3_aa: CASRTGELAGVTGELFF

clone_size: -
j_call: TRBJ2-7
d_call: -
v_call: TRBV2
cdr3_nt: TGTGCCAGCAGTCCTAGACCCACCTCAACCTACGAGCAGTACTTC
cdr3_aa: CASSPRPTSTYEQYF

clone_size: -
j_call: TRBJ1-5
d_call: -
v_call: TRBV24-1
cdr3_nt: TGTGCCACCGCCCAGGGTGAGAGCAATCAGCCCCAGCATTTT
cdr3_aa: CATAQGESNQPQHF

clone_size: -
j_call: TRBJ2-1
d_call: TRBD1
v_call: TRBV4-2
cdr3_nt: TGTGCCAGCAGCCAAGATTTGTCCGGGACAGGGTGGCATGAGCAGTTCTTC
cdr3_aa: CASSQDLSGTGWHEQFF

clone_size: -
j_call: TRBJ1-1
d_call: TRBD1
v_call: TRBV3-1/TRBV3-2
cdr3_nt: TGTGCCAGCAGCCAAGGGCAGGGGGTCGAAGCTTTCTTT
cdr3_aa: CASSQGQGVEAFF

clone_size: -
j_call: TRBJ2-7
d_call: -
v_call: TRBV7-2
cdr3_nt: TGTGCCAGCAGCTCGAACCCACAACTAAGCTCCTACGAGCAGTACTTC
cdr3_aa: CASSSNPQLSSYEQYF

clone_size: -
j_call: TRBJ1-2
d_call: -
v_call: TRBV19
cdr3_nt: TGTGCCAGTAAGCTGGGGACTACTAACTATGGCTACACCTTC
cdr3_aa: CASKLGTTNYGYTF

clone_size: -
j_call: TRBJ1-2
d_call: TRBD1
v_call: TRBV5-4
cdr3_nt: TGTGCCAGCGGGAATGAGGGGGCCCAGGGCTACACCTTC
cdr3_aa: CASGNEGAQGYTF

clone_size: -
j_call: TRBJ2-1
d_call: -
v_call: TRBV7-6
cdr3_nt: TGTGCCAGCAGCTTATCGGGTCTAGTTGGCAATGAGCAGTTCTTC
cdr3_aa: CASSLSGLVGNEQFF

clone_size: -
j_call: TRBJ2-2
d_call: TRBD2
v_call: TRBV14
cdr3_nt: TGTGCCAGCAGCCAAGTCGCGGGGGAGACCGGGGAGCTGTTTTTT
cdr3_aa: CASSQVAGETGELFF

clone_size: -
j_call: TRBJ2-1
d_call: -
v_call: TRBV2
cdr3_nt: TGTGCCAGCAACAGGGAATACAATGAGCAGTTCTTC
cdr3_aa: CASNREYNEQFF

clone_size: -
j_call: TRBJ1-2
d_call: TRBD1
v_call: TRBV19
cdr3_nt: TGTGCCAGTAGTATAACAGGGGGCGCGACCTATGGCTACACCTTC
cdr3_aa: CASSITGGATYGYTF

clone_size: -
j_call: TRBJ2-7
d_call: TRBD1
v_call: TRBV10-3
cdr3_nt: TGTGCCATGGGTGACAGGGGGAACGAGCAGTACTTC
cdr3_aa: CAMGDRGNEQYF